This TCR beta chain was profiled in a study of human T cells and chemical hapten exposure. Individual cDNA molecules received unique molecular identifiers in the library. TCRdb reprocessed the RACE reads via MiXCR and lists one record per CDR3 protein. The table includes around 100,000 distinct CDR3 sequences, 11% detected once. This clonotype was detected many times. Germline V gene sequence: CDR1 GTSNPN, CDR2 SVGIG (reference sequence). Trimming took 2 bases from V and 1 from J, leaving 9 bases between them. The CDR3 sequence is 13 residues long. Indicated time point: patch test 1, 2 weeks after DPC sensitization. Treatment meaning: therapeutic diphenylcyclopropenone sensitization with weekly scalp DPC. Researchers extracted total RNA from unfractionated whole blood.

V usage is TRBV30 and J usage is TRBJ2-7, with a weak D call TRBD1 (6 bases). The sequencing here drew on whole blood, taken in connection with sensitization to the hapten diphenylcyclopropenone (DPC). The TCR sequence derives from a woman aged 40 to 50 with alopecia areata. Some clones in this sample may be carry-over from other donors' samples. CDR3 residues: CAWSTGPSYEQYF. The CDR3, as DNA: TGTGCCTGGAGTACAGGGCCATCCTACGAGCAGTACTTC.